This TCR beta chain is from a study of molecular identifiers for immune sequencing clone quantification. Note on this clonotype: Its antigen is currently unknown.

Study results and caveats: Clones carrying above 20 RNA copies accounted for over 98% of effector molecules, under 1% in naive cells.

CDR1 and CDR2 (germline): SGHAT, FQNNGV. V was clipped by 5 bases and J by 9 bases; unmatched bases: 17. This CDR3 spans 17 amino acids. TCRdb redid the calling of the PCR reads with MiXCR, one entry per CDR3 protein. The sample yields a few hundred thousand distinct CDR3 sequences, roughly 25% seen once. The chain combines TRBV11-2 with TRBJ2-5; TRBD1 aligns across 11 bases. Sequencing was done on a sample of naive CD8+ T cells from blood, with Jurkat cell RNA spiked in. As for subset: FACS-sorted CD8+CD4-CCR7+CD45RA+ naive T cells. The TCR sequence derives from a human donor in good health. Some libraries in this study had Jurkat cell RNA spiked in. CDR3 sequence (DNA): TGTGCCAGCAGCCCGCCCCCGGGACAGGGGGATGTGGAGCCCCAGTACTTC. This gives the protein CASSPPPGQGDVEPQYF.